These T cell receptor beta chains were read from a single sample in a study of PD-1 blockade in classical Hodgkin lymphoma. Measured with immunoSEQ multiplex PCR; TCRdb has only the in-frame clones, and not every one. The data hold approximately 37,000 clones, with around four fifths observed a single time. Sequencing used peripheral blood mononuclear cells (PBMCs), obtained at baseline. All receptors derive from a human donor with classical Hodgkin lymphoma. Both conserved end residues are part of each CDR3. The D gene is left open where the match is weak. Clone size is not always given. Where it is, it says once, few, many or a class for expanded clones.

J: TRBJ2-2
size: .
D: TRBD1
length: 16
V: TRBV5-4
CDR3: CASSLLDRGHSGELFF
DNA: TGTGCCAGCAGCTTACTAGACAGGGGGCACTCCGGGGAGCTGTTTTTT

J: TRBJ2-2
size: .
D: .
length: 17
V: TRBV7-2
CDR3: CASSLEARGQGTGELFF
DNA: TGTGCCAGCAGCTTAGAAGCCCGGGGGCAAGGGACCGGGGAGCTGTTTTTT

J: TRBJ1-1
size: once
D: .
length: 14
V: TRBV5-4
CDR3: CASSPRGGDTEAFF
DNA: TGTGCCAGCAGCCCGAGGGGAGGGGACACTGAAGCTTTCTTT

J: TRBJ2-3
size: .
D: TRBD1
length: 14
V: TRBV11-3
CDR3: CASSSGQGGDTQYF
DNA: TGTGCCAGCAGCTCAGGACAGGGGGGAGATACGCAGTATTTT

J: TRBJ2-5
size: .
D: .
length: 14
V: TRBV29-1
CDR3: CSVSGHRPPETQYF
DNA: TGCAGCGTCTCGGGACACCGACCCCCAGAGACCCAGTACTTC

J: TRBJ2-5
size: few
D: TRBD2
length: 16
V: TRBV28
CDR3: CASTSRDRGVQETQYF
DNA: TGTGCCAGCACCTCCAGGGATCGGGGGGTCCAAGAGACCCAGTACTTC

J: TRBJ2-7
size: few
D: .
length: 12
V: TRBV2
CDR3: CARGLPGYEQYF
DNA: TGTGCCCGGGGGCTTCCGGGATACGAGCAGTACTTC

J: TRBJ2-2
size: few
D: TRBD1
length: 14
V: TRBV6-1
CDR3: CASSEGTGTGELFF
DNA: TGTGCCAGCAGTGAAGGGACAGGGACCGGGGAGCTGTTTTTT

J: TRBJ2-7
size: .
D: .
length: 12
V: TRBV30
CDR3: CAWSPTWNEQYF
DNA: TGTGCCTGGAGTCCTACGTGGAACGAGCAGTACTTC

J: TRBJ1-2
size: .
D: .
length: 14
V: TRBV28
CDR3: CAISGAADFYGYTF
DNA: TGTGCCATCTCAGGGGCGGCGGACTTCTATGGCTACACCTTC

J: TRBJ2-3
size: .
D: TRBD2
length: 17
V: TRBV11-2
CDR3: CASSLFGLAGGTDTQYF
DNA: TGTGCCAGCAGCTTATTCGGACTAGCGGGCGGCACAGATACGCAGTATTTT

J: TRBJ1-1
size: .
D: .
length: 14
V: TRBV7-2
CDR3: CASSSHPKNTEAFF
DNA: TGTGCCAGCAGCTCCCATCCTAAGAACACTGAAGCTTTCTTT

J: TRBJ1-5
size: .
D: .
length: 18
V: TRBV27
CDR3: CASSLSYGGQGGDQPQHF
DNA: TGTGCCAGCAGTTTATCGTACGGGGGCCAGGGTGGGGATCAGCCCCAGCATTTT

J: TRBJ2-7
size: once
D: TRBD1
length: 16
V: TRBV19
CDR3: CASSILPGQGSYEQYF
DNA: TGTGCCAGTAGTATATTACCGGGACAGGGATCCTACGAGCAGTACTTC

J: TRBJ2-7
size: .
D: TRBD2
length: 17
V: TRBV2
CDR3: CASSKLAVTTSSYEQYF
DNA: TGTGCCAGCAGTAAACTAGCGGTGACAACTAGCTCCTACGAGCAGTACTTC

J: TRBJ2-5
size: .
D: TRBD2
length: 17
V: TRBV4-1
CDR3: CASSRRPGTTAGETQYF
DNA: TGCGCCAGCAGCCGAAGACCCGGGACTACCGCCGGAGAGACCCAGTACTTC

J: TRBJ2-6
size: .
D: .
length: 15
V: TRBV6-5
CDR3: CASRTGSSGANVLTF
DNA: TGTGCCAGCAGAACGGGAAGCTCTGGGGCCAACGTCCTGACTTTC

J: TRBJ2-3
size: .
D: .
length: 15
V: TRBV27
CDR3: CASSSPQRWADTQYF
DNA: TGTGCCAGCAGTTCACCGCAGAGATGGGCAGATACGCAGTATTTT

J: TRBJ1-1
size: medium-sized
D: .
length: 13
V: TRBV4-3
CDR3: CASSQELYTEAFF
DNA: TGCGCCAGCAGCCAAGAACTGTACACTGAAGCTTTCTTT

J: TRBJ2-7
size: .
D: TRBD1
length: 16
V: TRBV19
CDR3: CASSKSEGAVTYEQYF
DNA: TGTGCCAGTAGTAAATCAGAGGGGGCCGTAACCTACGAGCAGTACTTC

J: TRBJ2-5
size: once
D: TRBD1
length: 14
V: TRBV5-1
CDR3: CASSYGQGEETQYF
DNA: TGCGCCAGCAGCTACGGACAGGGAGAAGAGACCCAGTACTTC

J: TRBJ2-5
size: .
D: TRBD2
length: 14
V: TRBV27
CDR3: CASSPLGGGETQYF
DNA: TGTGCCAGCAGCCCCTTGGGGGGGGGAGAGACCCAGTACTTC

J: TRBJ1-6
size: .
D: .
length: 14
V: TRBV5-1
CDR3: CASSLAGPDSPLHF
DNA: TGCGCCAGCAGCTTGGCAGGGCCCGATTCACCCCTCCACTTT

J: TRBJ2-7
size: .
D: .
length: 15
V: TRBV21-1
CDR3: CASSTRRTGSYEQYF
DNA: TGTGCCAGCAGCACCCGTAGGACAGGCTCCTACGAGCAGTACTTC

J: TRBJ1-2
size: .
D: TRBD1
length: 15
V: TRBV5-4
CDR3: CASSLTTGANYGYTF
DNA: TGTGCCAGCAGCTTAACAACAGGGGCCAACTATGGCTACACCTTC

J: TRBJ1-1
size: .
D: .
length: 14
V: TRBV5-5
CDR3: CASSLAGSGTEAFF
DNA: TGTGCCAGCAGCTTGGCGGGGTCTGGCACTGAAGCTTTCTTT

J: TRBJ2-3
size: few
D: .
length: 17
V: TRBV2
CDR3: CASSPRYRDISTDTQYF
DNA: TGTGCCAGCAGCCCCAGATACCGGGACATTAGCACAGATACGCAGTATTTT

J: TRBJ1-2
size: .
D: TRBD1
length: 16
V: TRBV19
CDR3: CASSSISGQGASGYTF
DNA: TGTGCCAGTAGTTCCATTTCGGGACAGGGAGCTTCTGGCTACACCTTC

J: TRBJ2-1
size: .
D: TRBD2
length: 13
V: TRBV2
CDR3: CASTRGENNEQFF
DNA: TGTGCCAGCACACGGGGGGAAAACAATGAGCAGTTCTTC

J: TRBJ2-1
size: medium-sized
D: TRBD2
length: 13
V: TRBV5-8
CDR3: CASSTERGGDEFF
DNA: TGTGCCAGCAGCACAGAGCGGGGGGGAGATGAGTTCTTC

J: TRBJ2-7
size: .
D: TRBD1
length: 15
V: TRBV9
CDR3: CASSVDGQGVFEQYF
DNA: TGTGCCAGCAGCGTAGACGGTCAGGGGGTTTTTGAGCAGTACTTC

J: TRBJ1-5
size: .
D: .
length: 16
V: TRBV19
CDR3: CASSRLSGDFNQPQHF
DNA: TGTGCCAGTAGTCGCCTGAGTGGGGACTTCAATCAGCCCCAGCATTTT

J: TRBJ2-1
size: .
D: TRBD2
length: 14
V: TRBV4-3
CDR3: CASSQGGLEDEQFF
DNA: TGCGCCAGCAGCCAAGGGGGACTAGAGGATGAGCAGTTCTTC

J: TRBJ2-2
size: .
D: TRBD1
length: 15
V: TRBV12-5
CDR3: CASGPQGAGTGELFF
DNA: TGTGCTAGTGGTCCACAGGGGGCAGGAACCGGGGAGCTGTTTTTT

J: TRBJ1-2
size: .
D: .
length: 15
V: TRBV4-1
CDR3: CASSQESRDFFGYTF
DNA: TGCGCCAGCAGCCAAGAGAGCAGGGATTTTTTTGGCTACACCTTC

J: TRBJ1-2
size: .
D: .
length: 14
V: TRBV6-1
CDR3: CASSEVRGPYGYTF
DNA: TGTGCCAGCAGTGAGGTGAGGGGACCCTATGGCTACACCTTC

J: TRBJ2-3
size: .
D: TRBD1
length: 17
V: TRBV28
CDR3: CASSFPRTGEITDTQYF
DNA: TGTGCCAGCAGTTTTCCGCGGACAGGGGAGATCACAGATACGCAGTATTTT

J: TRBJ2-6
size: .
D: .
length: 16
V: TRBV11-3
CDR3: CASSLNRCSGANVLTF
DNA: TGTGCCAGCAGCTTAAATCGGTGCTCTGGGGCCAACGTCCTGACTTTC

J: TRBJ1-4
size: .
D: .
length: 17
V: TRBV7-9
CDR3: CASSPWAGRLRNEKLFF
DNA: TGTGCCAGCAGCCCTTGGGCAGGGAGGCTGCGTAATGAAAAACTGTTTTTT

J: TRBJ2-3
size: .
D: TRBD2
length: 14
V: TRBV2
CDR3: CASSVAGGGDTQYF
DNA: TGTGCCAGCAGTGTCGCGGGGGGGGGAGATACGCAGTATTTT

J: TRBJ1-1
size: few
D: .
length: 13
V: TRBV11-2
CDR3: CASHGEGIGNAFF
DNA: TGTGCCAGCCATGGGGAAGGAATAGGGAATGCTTTCTTT

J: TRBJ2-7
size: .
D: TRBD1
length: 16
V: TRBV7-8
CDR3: CASSDRDRGVHYEQYF
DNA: TGTGCCAGCAGCGACCGGGACAGGGGGGTTCACTACGAGCAGTACTTC

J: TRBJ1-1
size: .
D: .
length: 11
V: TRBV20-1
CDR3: CSARGSTEAFF
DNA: TGCAGTGCTAGAGGCAGCACTGAAGCTTTCTTT

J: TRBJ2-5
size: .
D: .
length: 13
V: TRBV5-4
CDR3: CASSAGPRETQYF
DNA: TGTGCCAGCAGCGCGGGACCCCGAGAGACCCAGTACTTC

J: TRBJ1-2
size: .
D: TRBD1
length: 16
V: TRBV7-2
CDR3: CASSLTGGQGAYGYTF
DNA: TGTGCCAGCAGCTTAACAGGGGGACAAGGGGCCTATGGCTACACCTTC

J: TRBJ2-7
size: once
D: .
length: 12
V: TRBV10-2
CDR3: CASRQGPYEQYF
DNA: TGCGCCAGCAGGCAGGGCCCATACGAGCAGTACTTC

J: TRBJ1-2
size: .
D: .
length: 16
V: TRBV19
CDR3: CASNPLGPGSGYGYTF
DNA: TGTGCCAGTAACCCATTAGGGCCGGGTTCGGGCTATGGCTACACCTTC

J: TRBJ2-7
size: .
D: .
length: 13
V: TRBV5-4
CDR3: CASSAGTDYEQYF
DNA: TGTGCCAGCAGCGCGGGGACAGACTACGAGCAGTACTTC

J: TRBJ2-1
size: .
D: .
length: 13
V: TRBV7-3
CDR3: CASSQAFMGEQFF
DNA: TGTGCCAGCAGCCAAGCCTTTATGGGTGAGCAGTTCTTC